The present entry profiles one T cell receptor (beta chain) with its context. The antigen remains unidentified. CDR3 length equals 16 residues. With V trimmed by 4 bases and J by 4 bases, 10 bases remained unmatched. Germline values: CDR1 SGHRS, CDR2 YFSETQ. A single record per CDR3 protein comes from TCRdb applying MiXCR to the 5' RACE reads. The data hold roughly 290,000 distinct CDR3 sequences, with about 8.9% observed a single time. The data derive from a study of identical twins. Study outcomes and limitations: Abundant beta clonotypes from cord blood bore fewer insertions; memory repertoires lacked this pattern. The study based its conclusions on cross-sectional statistical analysis and did not follow the same donors. Compared with unrelated sharing, twin-shared out-of-frame alpha sequences had more low-probability sequences.

These data were also reused for a study on yellow fever vaccine responses in identical twins. From that report: Reportedly, the response of twins' T cells to the vaccine seemed partly convergent, partly personalized.

The chain combines TRBV5-1 with TRBJ2-2, with 7 bases matching TRBD2. This TCR came from a woman aged 18-29 years in good health. The specimen sequenced was memory (CD45RO+) T cells sorted from blood. In nucleotides, the CDR3 is TGCGCCAGCAGCAGAGCGGGGATTGGTACCACCGGGGAGCTGTTTTTT. Translating gives CASSRAGIGTTGELFF.